This TCR beta chain originates from a study of blood T cell repertoires in COVID-19 (TCRdb year 2020). General notes on the study: Collaborator samples came from the United States, Italy and Spain and covered acute and convalescent phases of COVID-19. A de-identified subject ID, COVID-19 status, age in years and sex were almost always included in the sample metadata. Deeply sampled blood TCRbeta repertoires from subjects exposed to, actively infected with, or recovered from COVID-19 were included in the dataset. The prospective study material was composed of cDNA or gDNA derived from T cells, B-cell-depleted T cells, or PBMCs. Where available, HLA class I and class II types were taken from metadata supplied by the sample provider and were not determined by assay-based typing. The samples were drawn from the first 160 participants of the ongoing ImmuneRACE study and from some 1,300 subjects provided by 6 global collaborators. The repertoires were released in a freely available public database intended as a resource for research on the immune response to SARS-CoV-2. Points the paper makes about the study in general: The quantity of clinical and demographic metadata differed by source and by participant and was supplied without curation.

Comments on this clone: This clone's antigen is unknown. No clone much larger than this one lies a single base away; base qualities are absent.

Participants in the prospective study were aged about 18 to 95 years, lived in over 20 United States geographic areas, and enrolled through a virtual design. In the prospective study, cohorts were assigned on the basis of participant-reported clinical history obtained from a screening survey and a study questionnaire. A participant counted as exposed if, within 2 weeks of entering the study, that participant had been in contact with someone who had a PCR-confirmed or clinician-diagnosed COVID-19 case. In the prospective study, mobile phlebotomists collected whole blood, serum and a nasopharyngeal or oropharyngeal swab from each participant. Additional blood draws and questionnaires over an approximately two-month period could optionally be provided by prospective study participants. Prospective study blood samples were shipped either frozen or at room temperature before DNA extraction. The immunoSEQ Assay, a bias-controlled multiplex PCR, was used to amplify TCRbeta CDR3 regions from genomic DNA. The paper's data handling went like this. Nucleated cell counts per sample were estimated from amplification of reference gene primers within the assay. To quantify the absolute abundance of each unique TCRbeta CDR3 rearrangement, sequence reads were collapsed and filtered. For each sample, productive Simpson clonality was calculated as the square root of Simpson's diversity index across productive rearrangements. The immuneACCESS repertoire file appears here via TCRdb, limited to in-frame rearrangements. These files lack a portion of the clones; in checked studies, under half of the deficit traces to unresolved V genes, and the cause of the others is not known. The V and J calls and clone size were taken over from that table, and D and trimming were inferred from the DNA. The sample profile shows about 150,000 clones; roughly 90% of them were found once. In total, the top ten clones hold roughly 3.9% of the sample.

The sequencing sample was made of PBMCs or T cells enriched from blood (not recorded which). The TCR originated in a woman aged 40 to 50 who had been exposed to COVID-19.

The nucleotides read TGTGCCAGCAGACCCGGGGGGGTCACCGGCGAGCAGTACTTC. This is translated as CASRPGGVTGEQYF. The V gene is TRBV3-1 (or the pseudogene TRBV3-2) and the J gene is TRBJ2-7, and 8 junction bases match TRBD2. V lost 6 bases and J lost 6 bases, and the count of bases not matched to a germline gene is 10. In the germline V gene (reference sequence), CDR1 corresponds to LGHDT and CDR2 to YNNKEL. Measured from the cysteine to the phenylalanine, the CDR3 is 14 residues long. The entry retains the CDR3 DNA only, 42 bases that are in frame from base 1.